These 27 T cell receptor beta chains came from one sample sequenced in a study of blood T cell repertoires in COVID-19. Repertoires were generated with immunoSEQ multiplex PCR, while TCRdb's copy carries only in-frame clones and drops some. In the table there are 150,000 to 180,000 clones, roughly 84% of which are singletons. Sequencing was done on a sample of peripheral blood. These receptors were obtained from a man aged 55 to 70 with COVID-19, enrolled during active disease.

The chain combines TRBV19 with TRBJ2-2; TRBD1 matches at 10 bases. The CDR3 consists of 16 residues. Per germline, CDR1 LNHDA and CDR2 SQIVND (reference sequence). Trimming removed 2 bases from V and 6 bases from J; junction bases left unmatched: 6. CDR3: CASSISGTGVAGELFF. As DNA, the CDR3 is TGTGCCAGTAGTATAAGCGGGACAGGGGTAGCCGGGGAGCTGTTTTTT.

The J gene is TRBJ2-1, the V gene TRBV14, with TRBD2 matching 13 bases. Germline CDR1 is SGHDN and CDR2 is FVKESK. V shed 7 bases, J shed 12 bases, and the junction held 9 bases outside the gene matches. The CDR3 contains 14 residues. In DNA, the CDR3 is TGTGCCAGCACACTAGCGGGAGGGGTTCATGCGCAGTTCTTC. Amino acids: CASTLAGGVHAQFF.

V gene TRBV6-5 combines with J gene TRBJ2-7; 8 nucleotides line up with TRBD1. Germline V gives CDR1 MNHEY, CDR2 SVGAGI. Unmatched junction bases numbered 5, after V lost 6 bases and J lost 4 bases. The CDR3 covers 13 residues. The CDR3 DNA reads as TGTGCCAGCAGGACAGGGGTGGGATACGAGCAGTACTTC. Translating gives CASRTGVGYEQYF.

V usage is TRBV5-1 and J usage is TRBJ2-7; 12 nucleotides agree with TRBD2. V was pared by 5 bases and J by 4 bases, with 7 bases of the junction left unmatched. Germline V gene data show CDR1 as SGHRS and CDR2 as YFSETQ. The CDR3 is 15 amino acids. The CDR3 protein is CASRLTSGSGYEQYF. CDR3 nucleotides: TGCGCCAGCAGACTGACTAGCGGGAGTGGGTACGAGCAGTACTTC.

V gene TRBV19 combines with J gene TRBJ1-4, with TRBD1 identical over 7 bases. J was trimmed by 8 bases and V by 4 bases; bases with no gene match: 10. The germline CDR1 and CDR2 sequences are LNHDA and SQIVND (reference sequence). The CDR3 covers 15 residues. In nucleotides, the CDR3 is TGTGCCAGTAGTAGGATGGCAGGGGGGAAGGAAAAACTGTTTTTT. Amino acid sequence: CASSRMAGGKEKLFF.

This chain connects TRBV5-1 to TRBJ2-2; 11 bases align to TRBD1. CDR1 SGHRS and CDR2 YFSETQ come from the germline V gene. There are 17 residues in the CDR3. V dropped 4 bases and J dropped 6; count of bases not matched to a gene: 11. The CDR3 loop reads CASSQNRDRGIPGELFF. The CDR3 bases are TGCGCCAGCAGCCAGAACCGGGACAGGGGGATACCCGGGGAGCTGTTTTTT. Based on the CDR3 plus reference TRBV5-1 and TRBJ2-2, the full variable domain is KAGVTQTPRYLIKTRGQQVTLSCSPISGHRSVSWYQQTPGQGLQFLFEYFSETQRNKGNFPGRFSGRQFSNSRSEMNVSTLELGDSALYLCASSQNRDRGIPGELFFGEGSRLTVL.

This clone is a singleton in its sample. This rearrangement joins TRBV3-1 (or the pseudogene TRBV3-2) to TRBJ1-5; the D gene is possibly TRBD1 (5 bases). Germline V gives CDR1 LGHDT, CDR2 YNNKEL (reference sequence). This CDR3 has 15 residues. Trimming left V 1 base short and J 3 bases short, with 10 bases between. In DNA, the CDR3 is TGTGCCAGCAGCCAAGCATGGACACTCAATCAGCCCCAGCATTTT. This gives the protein CASSQAWTLNQPQHF.

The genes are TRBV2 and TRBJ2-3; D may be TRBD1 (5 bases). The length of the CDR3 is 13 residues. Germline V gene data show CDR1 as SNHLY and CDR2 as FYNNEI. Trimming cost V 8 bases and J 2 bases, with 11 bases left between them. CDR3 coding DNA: TGTGCCAGCCCAGGACAAATCACAGATACGCAGTATTTT. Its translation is CASPGQITDTQYF.

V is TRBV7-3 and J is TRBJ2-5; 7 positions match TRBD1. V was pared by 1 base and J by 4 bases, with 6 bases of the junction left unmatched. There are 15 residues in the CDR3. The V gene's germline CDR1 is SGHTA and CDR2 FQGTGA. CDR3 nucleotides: TGTGCCAGCAGCTTAAGGGGAGACAGGGCAGAGACCCAGTACTTC. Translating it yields CASSLRGDRAETQYF.

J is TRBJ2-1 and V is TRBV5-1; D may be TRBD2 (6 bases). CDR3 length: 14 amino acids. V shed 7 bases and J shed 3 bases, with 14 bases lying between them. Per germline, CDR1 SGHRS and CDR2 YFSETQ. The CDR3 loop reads CASRIPGDYNEQFF. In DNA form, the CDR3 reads TGCGCCAGCCGTATCCCGGGGGACTACAATGAGCAGTTCTTC.

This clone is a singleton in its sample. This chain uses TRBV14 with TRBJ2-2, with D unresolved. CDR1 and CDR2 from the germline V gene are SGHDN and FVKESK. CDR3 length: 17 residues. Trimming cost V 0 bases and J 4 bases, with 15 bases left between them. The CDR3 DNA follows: TGTGCCAGCAGCCAAGACGTTTCTAGTTTCCGCACCGGGGAGCTGTTTTTT. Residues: CASSQDVSSFRTGELFF.

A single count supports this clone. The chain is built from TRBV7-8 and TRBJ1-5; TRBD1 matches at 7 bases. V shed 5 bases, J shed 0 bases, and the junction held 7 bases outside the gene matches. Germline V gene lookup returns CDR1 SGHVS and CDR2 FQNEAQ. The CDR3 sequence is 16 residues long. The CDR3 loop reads CASSQSGTASNQPQHF. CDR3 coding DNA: TGTGCCAGCAGCCAATCCGGGACAGCTAGCAATCAGCCCCAGCATTTT. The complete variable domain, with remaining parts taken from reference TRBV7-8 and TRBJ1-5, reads GAGVSQSPRYKVAKRGQDVALRCDPISGHVSLFWYQQALGQGPEFLTYFQNEAQLDKSGLPSDRFFAERPEGSVSTLKIQRTQQEDSAVYLCASSQSGTASNQPQHFGDGTRLSIL.

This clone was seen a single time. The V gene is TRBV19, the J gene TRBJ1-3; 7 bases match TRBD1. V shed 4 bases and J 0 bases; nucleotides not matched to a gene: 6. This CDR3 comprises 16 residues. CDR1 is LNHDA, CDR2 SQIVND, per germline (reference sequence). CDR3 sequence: CASSKPGQSSGNTIYF. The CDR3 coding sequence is TGTGCCAGTAGTAAACCGGGACAGAGCTCTGGAAACACCATATATTTT.

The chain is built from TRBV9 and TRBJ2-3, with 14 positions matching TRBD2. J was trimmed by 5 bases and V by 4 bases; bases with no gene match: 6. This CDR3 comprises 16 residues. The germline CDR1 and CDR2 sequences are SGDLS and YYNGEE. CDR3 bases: TGTGCCAGCAGCTTGGGACTAGCGGGGGTCCAAGATACGCAGTATTTT. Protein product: CASSLGLAGVQDTQYF.

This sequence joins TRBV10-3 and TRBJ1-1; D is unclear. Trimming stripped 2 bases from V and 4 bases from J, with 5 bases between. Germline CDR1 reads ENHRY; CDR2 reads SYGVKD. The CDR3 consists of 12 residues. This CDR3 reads CAISERGTEAFF. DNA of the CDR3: TGTGCCATCAGTGAGCGAGGCACTGAAGCTTTCTTT.

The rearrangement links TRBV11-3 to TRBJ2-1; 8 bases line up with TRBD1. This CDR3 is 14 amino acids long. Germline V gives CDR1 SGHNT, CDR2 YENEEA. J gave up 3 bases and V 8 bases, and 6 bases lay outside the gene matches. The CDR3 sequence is CASGGQAIYNEQFF. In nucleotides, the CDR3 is TGTGCCAGCGGGGGACAGGCCATCTACAATGAGCAGTTCTTC.

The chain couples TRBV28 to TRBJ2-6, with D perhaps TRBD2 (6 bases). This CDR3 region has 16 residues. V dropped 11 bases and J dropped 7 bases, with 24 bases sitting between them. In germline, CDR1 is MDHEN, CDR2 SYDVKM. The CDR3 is CASRGLPGYKANVLTF. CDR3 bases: TGTGCCTCTAGGGGACTCCCCGGTTATAAAGCCAACGTCCTGACTTTC.

The CDR3 loop is CASRIDGQGAGEQYF. The CDR3 DNA follows: TGTGCCAGCAGAATCGACGGACAGGGGGCGGGAGAGCAGTACTTC. The chain combines TRBV6-5 with TRBJ2-7; 11 bases agree with TRBD1. Germline-derived CDR1 and CDR2 are MNHEY and SVGAGI. This CDR3 comprises 15 residues. Trimming removed 6 bases from V and 7 bases from J; junction bases left unmatched: 11.

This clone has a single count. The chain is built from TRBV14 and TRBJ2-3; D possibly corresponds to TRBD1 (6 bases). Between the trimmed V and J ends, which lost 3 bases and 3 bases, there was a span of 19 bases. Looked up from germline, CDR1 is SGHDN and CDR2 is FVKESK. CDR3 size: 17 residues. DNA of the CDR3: TGTGCCAGCAGCCAGCAACGTCAGGGGATGCTGACAGATACGCAGTATTTT. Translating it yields CASSQQRQGMLTDTQYF.

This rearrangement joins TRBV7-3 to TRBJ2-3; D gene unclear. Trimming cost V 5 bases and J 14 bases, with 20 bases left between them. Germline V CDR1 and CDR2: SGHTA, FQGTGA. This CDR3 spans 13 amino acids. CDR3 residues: CASSTNAGFDSYF. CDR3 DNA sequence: TGTGCCAGCAGCACGAATGCCGGGTTTGATTCGTATTTT.

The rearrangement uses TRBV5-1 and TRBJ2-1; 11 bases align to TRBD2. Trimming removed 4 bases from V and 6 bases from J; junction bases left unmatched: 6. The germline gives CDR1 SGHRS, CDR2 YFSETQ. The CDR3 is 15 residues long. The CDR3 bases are TGCGCCAGCAGCGTCACTAGCGGGGGTTTCAATGAGCAGTTCTTC. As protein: CASSVTSGGFNEQFF.

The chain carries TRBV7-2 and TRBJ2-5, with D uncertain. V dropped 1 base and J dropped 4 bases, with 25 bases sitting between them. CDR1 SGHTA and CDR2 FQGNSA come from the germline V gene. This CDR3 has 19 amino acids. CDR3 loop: CASSLVRMNYEATAETQYF. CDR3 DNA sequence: TGTGCCAGCAGCTTAGTGCGTATGAACTATGAGGCCACCGCAGAGACCCAGTACTTC.

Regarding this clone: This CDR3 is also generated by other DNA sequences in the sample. CDR3 in DNA: TGTGCCAGCAGTTACTCGGGGGGGCGCTATGGCTACACCTTC. Protein: CASSYSGGRYGYTF. The chain couples TRBV6-5 to TRBJ1-2, with D perhaps matching TRBD1 (6 bases). This CDR3 has 14 amino acids. Germline lookup yields CDR1 MNHEY and CDR2 SVGAGI. V dropped 0 bases and J dropped 4 bases, with 9 bases sitting between them.

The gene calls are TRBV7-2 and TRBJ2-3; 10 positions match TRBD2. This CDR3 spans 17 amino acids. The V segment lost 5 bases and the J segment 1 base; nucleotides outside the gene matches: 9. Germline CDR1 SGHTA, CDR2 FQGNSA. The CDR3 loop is CASSVSGLAGGTDTQYF. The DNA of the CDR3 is TGTGCCAGCAGCGTTAGCGGGCTAGCGGGGGGCACAGATACGCAGTATTTT.

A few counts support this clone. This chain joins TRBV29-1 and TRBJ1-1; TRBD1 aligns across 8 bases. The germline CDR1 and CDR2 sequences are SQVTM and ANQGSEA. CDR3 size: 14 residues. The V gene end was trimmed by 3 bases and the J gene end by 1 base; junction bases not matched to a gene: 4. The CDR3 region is CSVEDRVGNTEAFF. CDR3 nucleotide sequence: TGCAGCGTTGAGGACAGGGTAGGGAACACTGAAGCTTTCTTT.

This CDR3 reads CASSRGQISNQPQHF. The CDR3 bases are TGTGCCAGCAGCAGGGGACAGATTAGCAATCAGCCCCAGCATTTT. The rearrangement uses TRBV5-6 and TRBJ1-5; 7 nucleotides agree with TRBD1. The V gene end was trimmed by 4 bases and the J gene end by 0 bases; junction bases not matched to a gene: 4. CDR3 length equals 15 residues. CDR1 SGHDT and CDR2 YYEEEE come from the germline V gene.

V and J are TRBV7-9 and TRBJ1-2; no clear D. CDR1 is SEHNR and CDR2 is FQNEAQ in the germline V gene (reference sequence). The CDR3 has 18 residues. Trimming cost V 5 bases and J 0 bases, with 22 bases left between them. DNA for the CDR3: TGTGCCAGCAGCCCGGCCGTGGGTGAAGGAGAGACTAACTATGGCTACACCTTC. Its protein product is CASSPAVGEGETNYGYTF.